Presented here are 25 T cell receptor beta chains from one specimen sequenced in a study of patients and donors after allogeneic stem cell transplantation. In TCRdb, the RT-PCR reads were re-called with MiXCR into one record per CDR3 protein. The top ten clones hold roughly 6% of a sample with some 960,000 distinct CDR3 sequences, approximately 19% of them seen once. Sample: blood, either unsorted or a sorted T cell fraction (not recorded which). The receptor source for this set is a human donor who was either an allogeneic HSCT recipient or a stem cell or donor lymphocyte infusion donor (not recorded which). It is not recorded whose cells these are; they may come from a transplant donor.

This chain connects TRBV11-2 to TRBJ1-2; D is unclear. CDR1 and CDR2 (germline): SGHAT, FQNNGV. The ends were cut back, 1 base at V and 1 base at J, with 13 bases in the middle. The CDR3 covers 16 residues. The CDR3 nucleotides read TGTGCCAGCAGCTTAGCAGGCGGACGGGTTAACTATGGCTACACCTTC. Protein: CASSLAGGRVNYGYTF.

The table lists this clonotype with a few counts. CDR3 nucleotide sequence: TGTGCCAGCAGTCCAGGGGACACCTTAAATCAGCCCCAGCATTTT. Amino acid sequence: CASSPGDTLNQPQHF. The chain recombines TRBV12-3 or TRBV12-4 with TRBJ1-5, with D maybe TRBD1 (6 bases). V dropped 5 bases and J dropped 4 bases, with 15 bases sitting between them. This CDR3 is 15 amino acids long.

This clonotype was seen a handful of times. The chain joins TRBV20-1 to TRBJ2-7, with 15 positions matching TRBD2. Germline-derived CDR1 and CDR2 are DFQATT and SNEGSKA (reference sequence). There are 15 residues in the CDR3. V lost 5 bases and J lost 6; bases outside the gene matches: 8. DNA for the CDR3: TGCAGTGCTTCTCTTCGGACTAGCGGGAGGGGCGAGCAGTACTTC. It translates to CSASLRTSGRGEQYF.

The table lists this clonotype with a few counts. The CDR3 region is CATAESYGKQFF. As DNA, the CDR3 is TGTGCCACCGCGGAGTCTTACGGGAAGCAGTTCTTC. This chain uses TRBV24-1 with TRBJ2-1, with a weak D call TRBD2 (5 bases). The V end lost 9 bases, the J end lost 11 bases, and 16 bases lay between the germline ends. Per germline, CDR1 KGHDR and CDR2 SFDVKD. There are 12 residues in the CDR3.

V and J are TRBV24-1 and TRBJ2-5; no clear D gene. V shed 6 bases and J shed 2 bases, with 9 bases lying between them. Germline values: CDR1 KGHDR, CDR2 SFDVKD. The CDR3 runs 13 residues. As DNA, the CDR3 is TGTGCCACCAGTCTGGGGAAACAAGAGACCCAGTACTTC. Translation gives CATSLGKQETQYF.

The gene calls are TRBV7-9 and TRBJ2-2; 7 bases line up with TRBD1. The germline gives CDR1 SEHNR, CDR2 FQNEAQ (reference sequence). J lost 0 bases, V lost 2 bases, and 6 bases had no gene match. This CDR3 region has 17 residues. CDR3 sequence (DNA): TGTGCCAGCAGCTTACCTAACAGGGGACCGAACACCGGGGAGCTGTTTTTT. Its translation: CASSLPNRGPNTGELFF.

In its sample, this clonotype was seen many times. The CDR3 DNA follows: TGCAGTGCTAGAGTGAACTTCCCTGAGGAGCAGTACTTC. Protein sequence: CSARVNFPEEQYF. This sequence joins TRBV20-1 and TRBJ2-7; D uncertain. V lost 1 base and J lost 7, with 14 bases in between. There are 13 residues in the CDR3. Per the germline V gene, CDR1 is DFQATT and CDR2 is SNEGSKA (reference sequence).

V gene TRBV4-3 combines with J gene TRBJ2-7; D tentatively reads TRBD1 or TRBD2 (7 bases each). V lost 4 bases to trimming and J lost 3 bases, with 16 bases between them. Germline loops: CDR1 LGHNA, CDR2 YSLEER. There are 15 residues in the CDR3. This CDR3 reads CASSPGGGAGYEQYF. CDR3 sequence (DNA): TGCGCCAGCAGCCCAGGGGGGGGCGCGGGCTACGAGCAGTACTTC.

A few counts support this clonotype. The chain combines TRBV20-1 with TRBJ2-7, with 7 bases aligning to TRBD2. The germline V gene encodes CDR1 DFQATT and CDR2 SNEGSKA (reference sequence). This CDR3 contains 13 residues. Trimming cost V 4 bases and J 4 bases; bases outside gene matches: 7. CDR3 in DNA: TGCAGTGCTACACACTCGGGGGGTTACGAGCAGTACTTC. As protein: CSATHSGGYEQYF.

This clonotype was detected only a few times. CDR3 sequence: CASEMGHEQFF. CDR3 nucleotide sequence: TGTGCCTCAGAAATGGGCCATGAGCAGTTCTTC. The chain uses TRBV12-3 or TRBV12-4 and TRBJ2-1; D is unresolved. The CDR3 contains 11 residues. V lost 11 bases and J 8 bases, leaving 13 bases between the germline ends.

The CDR3 DNA sequence: TGCAGCGTCTTGACTAGCGGGGAGGGGCAGTTCTTC. It yields the protein CSVLTSGEGQFF. The chain couples TRBV29-1 to TRBJ2-1; 11 bases are shared with TRBD2. The germline V gene encodes CDR1 SQVTM and CDR2 ANQGSEA. The V gene end was trimmed by 6 bases and the J gene end by 12 bases; junction bases not matched to a gene: 7. The CDR3 has 12 residues.

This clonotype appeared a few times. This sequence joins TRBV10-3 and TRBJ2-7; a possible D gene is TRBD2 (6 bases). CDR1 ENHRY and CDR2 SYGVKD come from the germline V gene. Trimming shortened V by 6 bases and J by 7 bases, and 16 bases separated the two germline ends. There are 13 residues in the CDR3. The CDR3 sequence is CAISPPGLGEQYF. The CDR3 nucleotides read TGTGCCATCAGCCCCCCGGGACTTGGGGAGCAGTACTTC.

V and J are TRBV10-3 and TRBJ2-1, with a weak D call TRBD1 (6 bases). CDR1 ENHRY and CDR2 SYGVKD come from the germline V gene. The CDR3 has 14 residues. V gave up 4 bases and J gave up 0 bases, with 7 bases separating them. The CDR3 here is CAISGQDSYNEQFF. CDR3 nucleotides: TGTGCCATCAGTGGACAGGACTCCTACAATGAGCAGTTCTTC.

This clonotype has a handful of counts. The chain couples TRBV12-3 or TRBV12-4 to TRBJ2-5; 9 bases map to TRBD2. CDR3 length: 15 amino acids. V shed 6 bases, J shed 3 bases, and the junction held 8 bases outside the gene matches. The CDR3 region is CASRRGGGAKETQYF. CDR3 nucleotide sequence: TGTGCCAGCAGGAGAGGCGGGGGGGCAAAAGAGACCCAGTACTTC.

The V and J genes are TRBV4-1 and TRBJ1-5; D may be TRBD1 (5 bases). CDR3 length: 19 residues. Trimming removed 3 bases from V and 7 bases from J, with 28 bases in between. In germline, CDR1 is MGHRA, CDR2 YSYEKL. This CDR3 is CASSHPPRQGVWVRQPQHF. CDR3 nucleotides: TGCGCCAGCAGCCATCCCCCCCGCCAAGGGGTTTGGGTGAGGCAGCCCCAGCATTTT.

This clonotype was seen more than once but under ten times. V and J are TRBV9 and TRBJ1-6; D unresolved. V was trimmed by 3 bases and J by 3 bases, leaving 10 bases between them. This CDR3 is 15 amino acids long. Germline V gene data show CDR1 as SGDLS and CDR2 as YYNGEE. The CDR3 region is CASSEEDFYNSPLHF. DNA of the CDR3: TGTGCCAGCAGCGAGGAGGATTTCTATAATTCACCCCTCCACTTT.

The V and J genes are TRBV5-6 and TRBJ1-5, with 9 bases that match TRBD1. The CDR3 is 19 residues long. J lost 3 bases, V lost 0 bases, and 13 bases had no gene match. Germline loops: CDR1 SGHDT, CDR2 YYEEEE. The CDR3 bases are TGTGCCAGCAGCTTGGCCAAGGGGACAGGGTCATTTAACAATCAGCCCCAGCATTTT. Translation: CASSLAKGTGSFNNQPQHF.

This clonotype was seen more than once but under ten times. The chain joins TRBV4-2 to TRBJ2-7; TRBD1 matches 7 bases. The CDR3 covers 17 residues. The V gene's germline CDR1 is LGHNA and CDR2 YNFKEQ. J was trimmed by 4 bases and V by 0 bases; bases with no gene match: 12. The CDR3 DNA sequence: TGTGCCAGCAGCCAAGAGACAGGGAAAAACATCGGATACGAGCAGTACTTC. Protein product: CASSQETGKNIGYEQYF.

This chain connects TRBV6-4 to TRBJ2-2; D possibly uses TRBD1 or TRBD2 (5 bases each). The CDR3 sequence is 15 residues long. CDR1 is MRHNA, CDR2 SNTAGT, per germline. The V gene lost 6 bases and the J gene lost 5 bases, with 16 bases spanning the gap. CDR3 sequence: CASSPDGAATGELFF. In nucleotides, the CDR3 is TGTGCCAGCAGCCCTGACGGGGCGGCAACCGGGGAGCTGTTTTTT.

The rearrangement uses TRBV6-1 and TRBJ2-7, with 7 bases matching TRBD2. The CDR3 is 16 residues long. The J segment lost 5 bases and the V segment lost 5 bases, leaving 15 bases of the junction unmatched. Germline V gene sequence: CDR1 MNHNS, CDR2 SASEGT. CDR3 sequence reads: CASSRSRTRGSHEQYF. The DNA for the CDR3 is TGTGCCAGCAGTCGCTCCAGGACTAGAGGGTCCCACGAGCAGTACTTC.

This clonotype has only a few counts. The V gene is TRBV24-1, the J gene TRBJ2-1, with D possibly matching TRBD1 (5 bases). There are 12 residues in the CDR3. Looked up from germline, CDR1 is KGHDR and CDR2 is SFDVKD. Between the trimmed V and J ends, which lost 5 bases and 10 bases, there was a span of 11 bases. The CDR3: CATSVWGGEQFF. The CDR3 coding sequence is TGTGCCACCAGTGTGTGGGGCGGCGAGCAGTTCTTC.

This CDR3 reads CASSLGTSGSLETQYF. The CDR3 DNA sequence: TGCGCCAGCAGCTTGGGGACTAGCGGGAGTTTGGAGACCCAGTACTTC. The chain employs TRBV5-1 and TRBJ2-5; 13 bases are shared with TRBD2. V shed 0 bases and J 5 bases; nucleotides not matched to a gene: 4. Germline V gene data show CDR1 as SGHRS and CDR2 as YFSETQ. The CDR3 consists of 16 residues.

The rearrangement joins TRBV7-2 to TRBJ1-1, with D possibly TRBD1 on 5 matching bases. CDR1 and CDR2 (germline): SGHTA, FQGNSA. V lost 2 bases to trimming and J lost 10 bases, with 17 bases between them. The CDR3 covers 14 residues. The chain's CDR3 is CASSLTGRAEGAFF. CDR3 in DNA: TGTGCCAGCAGCTTAACGGGCAGGGCGGAGGGAGCTTTCTTT.

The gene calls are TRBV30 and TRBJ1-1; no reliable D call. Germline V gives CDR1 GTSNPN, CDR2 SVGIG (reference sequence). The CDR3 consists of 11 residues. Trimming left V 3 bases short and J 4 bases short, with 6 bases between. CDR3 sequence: CAWSYFTEAFF. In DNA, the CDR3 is TGTGCCTGGAGCTACTTCACTGAAGCTTTCTTT.

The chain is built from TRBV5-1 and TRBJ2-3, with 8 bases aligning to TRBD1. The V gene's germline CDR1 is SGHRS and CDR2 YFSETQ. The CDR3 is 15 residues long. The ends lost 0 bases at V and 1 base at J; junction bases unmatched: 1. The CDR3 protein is CASSLEDRGTDTQYF. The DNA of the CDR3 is TGCGCCAGCAGCTTGGAGGACAGGGGCACAGATACGCAGTATTTT. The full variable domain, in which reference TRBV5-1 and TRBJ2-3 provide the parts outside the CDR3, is KAGVTQTPRYLIKTRGQQVTLSCSPISGHRSVSWYQQTPGQGLQFLFEYFSETQRNKGNFPGRFSGRQFSNSRSEMNVSTLELGDSALYLCASSLEDRGTDTQYFGPGTRLTVL.